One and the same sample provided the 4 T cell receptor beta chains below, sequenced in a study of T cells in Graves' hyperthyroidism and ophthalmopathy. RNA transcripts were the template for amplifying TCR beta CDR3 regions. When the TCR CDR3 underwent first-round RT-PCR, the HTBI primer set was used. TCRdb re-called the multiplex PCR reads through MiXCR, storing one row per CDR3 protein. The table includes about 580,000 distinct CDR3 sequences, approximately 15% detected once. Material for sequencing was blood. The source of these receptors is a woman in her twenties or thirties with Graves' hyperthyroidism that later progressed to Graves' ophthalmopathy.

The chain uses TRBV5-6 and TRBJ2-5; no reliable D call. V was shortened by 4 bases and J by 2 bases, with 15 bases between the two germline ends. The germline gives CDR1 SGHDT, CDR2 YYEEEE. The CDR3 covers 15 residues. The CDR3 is CASSRGNYDQETQYF. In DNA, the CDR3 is TGTGCCAGCAGCCGTGGGAACTACGATCAAGAGACCCAGTACTTC.

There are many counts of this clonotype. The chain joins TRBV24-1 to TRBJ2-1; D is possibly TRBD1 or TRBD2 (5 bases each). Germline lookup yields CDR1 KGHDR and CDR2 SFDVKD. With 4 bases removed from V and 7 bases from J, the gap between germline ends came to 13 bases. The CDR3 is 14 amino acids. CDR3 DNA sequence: TGTGCCACCAGTGAGCCCGGTGAGGGGAATGAGCAGTTCTTC. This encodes CATSEPGEGNEQFF.

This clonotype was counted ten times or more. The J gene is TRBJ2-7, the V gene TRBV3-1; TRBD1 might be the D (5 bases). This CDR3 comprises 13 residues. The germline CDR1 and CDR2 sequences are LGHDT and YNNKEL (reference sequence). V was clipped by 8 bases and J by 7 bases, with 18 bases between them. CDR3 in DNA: TGTGCCAGCTCCACAGGTACTCTGAGGGAGCAGTACTTC. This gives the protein CASSTGTLREQYF.

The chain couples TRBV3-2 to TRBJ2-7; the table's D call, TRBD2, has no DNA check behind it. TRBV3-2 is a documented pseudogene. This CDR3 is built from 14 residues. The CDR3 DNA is TGTGCCAGCTTCTCCCCCGGCACTACCTACGAGCAGTACTTC. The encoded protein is CASFSPGTTYEQYF.